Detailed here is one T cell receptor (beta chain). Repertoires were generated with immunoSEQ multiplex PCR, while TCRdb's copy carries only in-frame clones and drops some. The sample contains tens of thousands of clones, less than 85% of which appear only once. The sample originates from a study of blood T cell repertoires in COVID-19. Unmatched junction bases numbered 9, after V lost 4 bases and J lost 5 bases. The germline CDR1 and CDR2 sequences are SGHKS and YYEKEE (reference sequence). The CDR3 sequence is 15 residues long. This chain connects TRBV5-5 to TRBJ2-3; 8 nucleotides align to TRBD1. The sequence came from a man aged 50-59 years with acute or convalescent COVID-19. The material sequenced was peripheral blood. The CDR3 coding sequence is TGTGCCAGCAGCCCGGGCGGACAGGGAAGAGATACGCAGTATTTT. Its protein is CASSPGGQGRDTQYF.